This T cell receptor beta chain was sequenced in a study of blood T cell repertoires in COVID-19. In the study overall: Samples of COVID-19 (acute and convalescent) were obtained from the United States, Italy and Spain. PBMCs, B-cell-depleted T cells, or T cells provided the cDNA or gDNA that made up the material.

Methods used by the authors: It was from reference gene primer amplification that nucleated cell counts were estimated. Here immunoSEQ multiplex PCR was the method, and the copy in TCRdb shows in-frame clones only, minus some. The V and J calls and clone size come from that table; D and trimming were worked out from the DNA. Found here are 150,000 to 200,000 clones, over 75% of them singletons; the top ten hold roughly a tenth. V was shortened by 6 bases and J by 3 bases, with 11 bases between the two germline ends. This CDR3 has 13 amino acids. This clonotype originated in a human donor in a cohort sampled during active COVID-19. The J gene is TRBJ1-1, the V gene TRBV12-3 or TRBV12-4; D possibly corresponds to TRBD1 (5 bases). Sample: peripheral blood. This chain's CDR3 is CASSQGPDTEAFF. As DNA, the CDR3 is TGTGCCAGCAGCCAGGGTCCCGACACTGAAGCTTTCTTT.